This TCR beta chain was recovered during a study of CD8+ T cells in alopecia areata. Study-wide background: Those treated were given oral tofacitinib at 5 to 10 mg twice daily.

Extraction of RNA preceded its reverse transcription into cDNA, which served as the sequencing template. The table came from immunoSEQ multiplex PCR; TCRdb's copy has only in-frame clones and leaves some out. Here the sample spans roughly 73,000 clones, around 29% being singletons. There are 8 residues in the CDR3. V lost 5 bases and J 9 bases, leaving 4 bases between the germline ends. CDR1 and CDR2 from the germline V gene are SQVTM and ANQGSEA. The treatment is: oral pan-JAK inhibitor, 5-10 mg twice daily. Sequencing used CD8+ T cells sorted from blood, obtained at week 4, from a patient treated with tofacitinib. This clonotype originated in a human donor with alopecia areata. V and J are TRBV29-1 and TRBJ2-5; D not resolved. As DNA, the CDR3 is TGCAGCGTTAATTCCCAGTACTTC. The encoded protein is CSVNSQYF.